The rows below give T cell receptor beta chains drawn from one sample of a study of shared clonotypes between healthy human individuals. Produced via immunoSEQ multiplex PCR; TCRdb's table is partial and in-frame only. The table has about 1.1 million clones, more than 75% seen once. The sequenced sample was memory CD4+ T cells from PBMCs. These receptors were collected from a man aged 18 to 30 in good health. Some clones in this sample may be carry-over from other donors' samples. Both conserved end residues are part of each CDR3. D genes are given only for firm matches. Clone size is stated in some rows and not others, as once, few, many or a class when expanded.

TRBV28	once	.	TRBJ2-4	CASSSGQLGAKNIQYF	TGTGCCAGCAGTTCTGGACAGTTGGGAGCCAAAAACATTCAGTACTTC
TRBV7-8	.	.	TRBJ1-5	CASSLEWGQQPQHF	TGTGCCAGCAGCTTAGAGTGGGGGCAACAGCCCCAGCATTTT
TRBV7-9	.	.	TRBJ1-2	CASSPTRTASYGYTF	TGTGCCAGCAGCCCGACGCGGACAGCTTCCTATGGCTACACCTTC
TRBV4-1	.	.	TRBJ2-2	CASSPGTSGPTPGSCFF	.
TRBV4-2	.	TRBD2	TRBJ2-1	CASSQAWTSGYNEQFF	TGTGCCAGCAGCCAAGCCTGGACTAGCGGTTACAATGAGCAGTTCTTC
TRBV7-3	.	.	TRBJ2-7	CASSLTGRGFEQYF	TGTGCCAGCAGCTTAACGGGGCGAGGCTTCGAGCAGTACTTC
TRBV30	.	.	TRBJ1-3	CAWSTDKNSGNTIYF	TGTGCCTGGAGTACGGACAAAAACTCTGGAAACACCATATATTTT
TRBV11-3	.	TRBD1	TRBJ1-1	CASSLTGVSTEAFF	TGTGCCAGCAGCTTGACAGGGGTTAGCACTGAAGCTTTCTTT
TRBV28	few	TRBD1	TRBJ1-1	CASRLGQGGRAFF	TGTGCCAGCAGGCTGGGACAGGGGGGTCGGGCTTTCTTT
TRBV15	.	.	TRBJ2-4	CATSSSGSKNIQYF	TGTGCCACCAGCTCCTCGGGCAGCAAAAACATTCAGTACTTC
TRBV4-3	.	.	TRBJ1-1	CASSQDIGQGTFF	TGCGCCAGCAGCCAAGATATTGGGCAGGGAACTTTCTTT
TRBV6-1	.	.	TRBJ2-2	CASTAVSNTGELFF	TGTGCCAGCACGGCGGTCAGCAACACCGGGGAGCTGTTTTTT
TRBV5-1	many	.	TRBJ2-5	CASSFQETQYF	TGCGCCAGCAGCTTCCAAGAGACCCAGTACTTC
TRBV5-1	few	TRBD1	TRBJ2-5	CASSWGTGGRETQYF	TGCGCCAGCAGCTGGGGGACAGGGGGCCGAGAGACCCAGTACTTC
TRBV18	.	.	TRBJ1-2	CASSPLDSSYGYTF	TGTGCCAGCTCACCTCTCGACTCCTCCTATGGCTACACCTTC
TRBV18	few	.	TRBJ1-1	CASSAGAWGTEAFF	TGTGCCAGCTCAGCAGGGGCGTGGGGCACTGAAGCTTTCTTT
TRBV9	few	.	TRBJ2-2	CASSVGIGASTGELFF	TGTGCCAGCAGCGTAGGGATAGGGGCCAGCACCGGGGAGCTGTTTTTT
TRBV6-6	.	.	TRBJ1-3	CASKQGMEGNTIYF	TGTGCCAGCAAGCAGGGGATGGAGGGAAACACCATATATTTT
TRBV6-5	.	.	TRBJ1-1	CASTPRRGGTEAFF	TGTGCCAGCACCCCTAGGAGGGGGGGCACTGAAGCTTTCTTT
TRBV29-1	.	.	TRBJ2-3	CSVPGQVTDTQYF	TGCAGCGTGCCAGGTCAGGTCACAGATACGCAGTATTTT
TRBV5-1	.	TRBD1	TRBJ2-1	CASSPGTGDYNEQFF	TGCGCCAGCAGCCCCGGGACAGGGGATTACAATGAGCAGTTCTTC
TRBV6-1	.	.	TRBJ2-1	CASSTRGLTLNEQFF	TGTGCCAGCAGTACCCGGGGACTCACCCTCAATGAGCAGTTCTTC
TRBV28	.	TRBD1	TRBJ1-4	CASSSFRGRGNEKLFF	TGTGCCAGCAGTTCCTTCAGGGGGCGAGGGAATGAAAAACTGTTTTTT
TRBV11-2	.	.	TRBJ1-5	CASSRTGGHQPQHF	TGTGCCAGCAGCCGAACGGGGGGGCATCAGCCCCAGCATTTT
TRBV15	.	.	TRBJ2-3	CATSREKTGPVTDTQYF	TGTGCCACCAGCAGAGAAAAGACGGGACCAGTCACAGATACGCAGTATTTT
TRBV29-1	once	.	TRBJ2-3	CSVDYGDTQYF	TGCAGCGTTGATTATGGAGATACGCAGTATTTT
TRBV28	.	.	TRBJ2-1	CASRRDPYNEQFF	TGTGCCAGCAGGAGGGATCCCTACAATGAGCAGTTCTTC
TRBV14	.	TRBD2	TRBJ2-1	CASSYRLAGHNEQFF	TGTGCCAGCAGCTACCGACTAGCGGGGCACAATGAGCAGTTCTTC
TRBV7-3	.	.	TRBJ2-1	CASSTGRVKYNEQFF	TGTGCCAGCAGCACAGGTCGGGTTAAGTACAATGAGCAGTTCTTC
TRBV6-6	.	TRBD2	TRBJ2-7	CASSRDSGNLGYEQYF	TGTGCCAGCAGTAGGGATAGCGGGAACCTGGGGTACGAGCAGTACTTC
TRBV10-3	.	TRBD1	TRBJ1-5	CAISEQGQGVQPQHF	TGTGCCATCAGTGAACAGGGACAGGGGGTCCAGCCCCAGCATTTT
TRBV30	.	TRBD2	TRBJ2-1	CAWSASGNNEQFF	TGTGCCTGGAGTGCTAGCGGTAACAATGAGCAGTTCTTC
TRBV28	few	TRBD2	TRBJ2-7	CASSLAGTSLYEQYF	TGTGCCAGCAGTTTAGCCGGGACTAGCCTCTACGAGCAGTACTTC
TRBV7-3	once	TRBD2	TRBJ2-2	CASSLVLAGAGELFF	TGTGCCAGCAGCTTAGTCCTAGCGGGAGCTGGGGAGCTGTTTTTT
TRBV25-1	once	TRBD2	TRBJ2-4	CASSDPSGTSGRVNIQYF	TGTGCCAGCAGTGATCCTTCTGGGACTAGCGGGAGGGTAAACATTCAGTACTTC
TRBV9	.	.	TRBJ1-1	CASSVDARMNTEAFF	TGTGCCAGCAGCGTGGACGCCCGGATGAACACTGAAGCTTTCTTT
TRBV5-1	.	.	TRBJ2-6	CASSLMAGNGANVLTF	TGCGCCAGCAGCTTGATGGCAGGAAATGGGGCCAACGTCCTGACTTTC
TRBV11-1	.	.	TRBJ2-7	CASSPGPGLRYEQYF	TGTGCCAGCAGCCCCGGCCCGGGGCTGCGCTACGAGCAGTACTTC
TRBV28	.	TRBD2	TRBJ2-1	CASSPRGSGSQNEQFF	TGTGCCAGCAGTCCCCGGGGTAGCGGGAGTCAGAATGAGCAGTTCTTC
TRBV7-2	many	TRBD1	TRBJ1-2	CASSLNTGAPYYGYTF	TGTGCCAGCAGCTTAAATACAGGGGCACCTTACTATGGCTACACCTTC
TRBV5-1	.	.	TRBJ2-1	CASSRDGSSYNEQFF	TGCGCCAGCAGTCGTGACGGGAGCTCCTACAATGAGCAGTTCTTC
TRBV5-1	.	.	TRBJ1-3	CASSLERDSGNTIYF	TGCGCCAGCAGCTTGGAGAGGGACTCTGGAAACACCATATATTTT
TRBV7-2	.	.	TRBJ1-3	CASSLAPGGSGNTIYF	TGTGCCAGCAGCTTAGCCCCGGGGGGGTCCGGAAACACCATATATTTT
TRBV19	.	.	TRBJ2-4	CASSIPRGGSHIQYF	TGTGCCAGTAGTATTCCCCGTGGGGGGTCTCACATTCAGTACTTC
TRBV5-1	.	.	TRBJ2-1	CASSLYGAVYNEQFF	TGCGCCAGCAGCTTGTACGGGGCGGTCTACAATGAGCAGTTCTTC
TRBV6-1	.	.	TRBJ1-3	CASSAQGGGNTIYF	TGTGCCAGCAGTGCCCAGGGAGGTGGAAACACCATATATTTT